Below, one TCR beta chain is given with its context. This sample was included in a study of control samples from healthy donors and cancer patients. Only in-frame clones appear in the TCRdb table, and some are missing; sequencing was by immunoSEQ multiplex PCR. This sample has some 100,000 clones; roughly 86% occur once, and the top ten carry roughly 1.3%. The clonotype was recovered from a woman aged 50 to 65 in good health. The sample consisted of blood.

CDR3 DNA sequence: TGCGCCAGCAGCCAAGATGAGGGGGATGGAAACACCATATATTTT. It specifies CASSQDEGDGNTIYF. The chain is built from TRBV4-3 and TRBJ1-3, with D possibly TRBD1 on 6 matching bases. The V gene lost 0 bases and the J gene lost 3 bases, with 9 bases spanning the gap. The CDR3 totals 15 residues. Germline V gives CDR1 LGHNA, CDR2 YSLEER.